This TCR beta chain derives from a study of blood T cell repertoires in COVID-19. Across the study: COVID-19 samples, acute and convalescent, were from the United States, Italy and Spain. T cells, B-cell-depleted T cells, or PBMCs provided the cDNA or gDNA that served as material.

In the authors' methods: Reference gene primer amplification gave nucleated cell count estimates. The assay was immunoSEQ multiplex PCR, and TCRdb's table has in-frame clones only and misses some. V, J and clone size are taken as reported in that table, and D and trimming were inferred from the DNA itself. The sample consists of roughly 180,000 clones, 60% to 80% of them appearing once. With 0 bases removed from V and 2 bases from J, the gap between germline ends came to 12 bases. Germline lookup yields CDR1 SGHRS and CDR2 YFSETQ. CDR3 length: 15 residues. The receptor was derived from a man between 60 and 70 years old with active or convalescent COVID-19. Material: peripheral blood. The chain joins TRBV5-1 to TRBJ2-7, with D possibly matching TRBD1 (6 bases). The CDR3 reads CASSLAVQGPYEQYF. The CDR3 DNA reads TGCGCCAGCAGCTTGGCCGTACAGGGTCCCTACGAGCAGTACTTC.